Presented here are 11 T cell receptor beta chains from one specimen sequenced in a study of chemoradiotherapy in HPV16-positive cancers. Repertoires were generated with immunoSEQ multiplex PCR, while TCRdb's copy carries only in-frame clones and drops some. The data contain about 25,000 clones, roughly 95% of them seen just once; the ten biggest clones take up more than 2.5%. The specimen was collected from a patient who underwent chemoradiotherapy. All receptors derive from a human donor with HPV-associated anogenital cancer.

The V call is TRBV11-2, the J call TRBJ2-7; 8 bases map to TRBD1. The trim removed 5 bases at V and 2 bases at J, leaving 8 bases unmatched. Germline V lookup: CDR1 SGHAT, CDR2 FQNNGV. This CDR3 has 15 residues. The CDR3 region is CASSPRQGRTYEQYF. DNA of the CDR3: TGTGCCAGCAGCCCCCGACAGGGGCGCACCTACGAGCAGTACTTC.

The CDR3 protein is CASSQQRGQGDTQYF. CDR3 nucleotides: TGTGCCAGCAGCCAACAGCGGGGGCAGGGAGATACGCAGTATTTT. The chain is built from TRBV7-3 and TRBJ2-3; TRBD2 agrees at 8 bases. The CDR3 covers 15 residues. Germline CDR1 and CDR2: SGHTA and FQGTGA. The trim removed 5 bases at V and 5 bases at J, leaving 9 bases unmatched.

This chain joins TRBV6-1 and TRBJ2-7; 8 bases map to TRBD1. Unmatched junction bases numbered 10, after V lost 6 bases and J lost 3 bases. The CDR3 is 15 amino acids. The V gene's germline CDR1 is MNHNS and CDR2 SASEGT. In nucleotides, the CDR3 is TGTGCCAGCAGCGAGGGTGACAGGGGAAACTACGAGCAGTACTTC. Translation: CASSEGDRGNYEQYF.

The chain carries TRBV30 and TRBJ1-3, with D perhaps TRBD1 (5 bases). This CDR3 spans 12 amino acids. Germline-derived CDR1 and CDR2 are GTSNPN and SVGIG (reference sequence). V was cut by 0 bases and J by 11 bases, with 11 bases left in between. CDR3 coding DNA: TGTGCCTGGAGTGTACAGGCCAAACCCATATATTTT. Translated, it gives CAWSVQAKPIYF.

The V gene is TRBV2, the J gene TRBJ2-3, with a weak D call TRBD1 (5 bases). Between the trimmed V and J ends, which lost 3 bases and 3 bases, there was a span of 10 bases. Germline V gene sequence: CDR1 SNHLY, CDR2 FYNNEI. The CDR3 contains 14 residues. The CDR3 sequence is CASSDRVGTDTQYF. The CDR3 DNA reads as TGTGCCAGCAGTGACAGGGTAGGGACAGATACGCAGTATTTT.

This chain links TRBV7-2 with TRBJ1-3, with D unresolved. The ends were cut back, 2 bases at V and 6 bases at J, with 5 bases in the middle. The CDR3 length is 12 residues. From germline, CDR1 is SGHTA and CDR2 FQGNSA. Here the CDR3 reads CASSLSPNTIYF. CDR3 nucleotides: TGTGCCAGCAGCTTATCCCCAAACACCATATATTTT.

The chain is built from TRBV10-3 and TRBJ2-7; tentatively, D is TRBD1 (5 bases). CDR3 length: 14 residues. Trimming took 4 bases from V and 0 from J, leaving 10 bases between them. Germline V gene sequence: CDR1 ENHRY, CDR2 SYGVKD. The CDR3 is CAISAKGFSYEQYF. Here the CDR3 DNA reads TGTGCCATCAGTGCTAAGGGGTTCTCCTACGAGCAGTACTTC.

The V gene is TRBV29-1, the J gene TRBJ2-6; D possibly corresponds to TRBD1 (5 bases). This CDR3 has 14 residues. With 4 bases removed from V and 1 base from J, the gap between germline ends came to 8 bases. Germline-derived CDR1 and CDR2 are SQVTM and ANQGSEA. The CDR3 is CSVAQASGANVLTF. The CDR3 bases are TGCAGCGTTGCACAGGCTTCTGGGGCCAACGTCCTGACTTTC.

This sequence joins TRBV18 and TRBJ2-7, with TRBD2 identical over 11 bases. The CDR3 is 15 residues long. With 3 bases clipped from V and 4 bases from J, the junction kept 5 bases outside the gene matches. Per the germline V gene, CDR1 is KGHSH and CDR2 is LQKENI. CDR3 loop: CASSPTSGTGYEQYF. The CDR3, as DNA: TGTGCCAGCTCACCGACTAGCGGGACCGGGTACGAGCAGTACTTC.

This clone showed up just a few times. This sequence joins TRBV28 and TRBJ1-1; 7 nucleotides agree with TRBD1. CDR3 length: 16 residues. Per the germline V gene, CDR1 is MDHEN and CDR2 is SYDVKM. Germline trimming cut 6 bases from V and 0 bases from J; bases unmatched to any gene: 10. The CDR3 sequence is CASSYRGLRLNTEAFF. For the CDR3, the DNA is TGTGCCAGCAGCTACAGGGGACTCCGCCTGAACACTGAAGCTTTCTTT.

The chain is built from TRBV15 and TRBJ1-1; 8 bases align to TRBD1. This CDR3 has 17 residues. The junction had 21 bases not matched to a gene; V was cut back by 11 bases and J by 4 bases. CDR1 is LNHNV, CDR2 YYDKDF, per germline (reference sequence). CDR3 in DNA: TGTGCCCCGTTACAGAGATCGCAGGGGGCAGGGAGCACTGAAGCTTTCTTT. It translates to CAPLQRSQGAGSTEAFF.